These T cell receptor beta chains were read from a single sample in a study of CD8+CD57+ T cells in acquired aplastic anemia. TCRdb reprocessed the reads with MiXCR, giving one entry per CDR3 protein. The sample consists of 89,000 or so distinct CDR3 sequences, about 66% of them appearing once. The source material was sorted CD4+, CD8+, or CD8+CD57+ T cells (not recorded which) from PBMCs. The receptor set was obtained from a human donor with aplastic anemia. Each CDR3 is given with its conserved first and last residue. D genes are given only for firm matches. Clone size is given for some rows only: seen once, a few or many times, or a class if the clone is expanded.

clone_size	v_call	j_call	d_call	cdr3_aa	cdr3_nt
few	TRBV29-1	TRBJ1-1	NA	CSVEGAFF	TGCAGCGTTGAAGGAGCTTTCTTT
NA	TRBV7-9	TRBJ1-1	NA	CASSLGEYTEAFF	TGTGCCAGCAGCTTAGGGGAGTACACTGAAGCTTTCTTT
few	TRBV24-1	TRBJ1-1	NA	CATSDRNSDTEAFF	TGTGCCACCAGTGATCGCAATTCGGACACTGAAGCTTTCTTT
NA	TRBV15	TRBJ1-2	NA	CATQKGQDRSYGYTF	TGTGCCACCCAAAAGGGCCAGGACAGATCCTATGGCTACACCTTC
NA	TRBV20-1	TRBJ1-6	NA	CSASLVNSPLHF	TGCAGTGCTAGTCTGGTAAATTCACCCCTCCACTTT
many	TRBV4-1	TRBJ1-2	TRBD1	CASSQEPGQLYGYTF	TGCGCCAGCAGCCAAGAACCGGGACAGCTCTATGGCTACACCTTC
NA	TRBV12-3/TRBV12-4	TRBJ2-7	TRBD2	CASSAGTSASYEQYF	TGTGCCAGCAGCGCCGGGACTAGCGCGTCGTACGAGCAGTACTTC
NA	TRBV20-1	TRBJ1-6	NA	CSASSDNSPLHF	TGCAGTGCTAGTTCCGATAATTCACCCCTCCACTTT
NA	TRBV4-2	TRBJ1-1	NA	CASSQGDLGGGTEASF	TGTGCCAGCAGCCAAGGAGACCTTGGGGGGGGCACTGAAGCTTCCTTT
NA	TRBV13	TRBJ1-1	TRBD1	CASSPEQGAQNTEAFF	TGTGCCAGCAGCCCGGAACAGGGGGCGCAGAACACTGAAGCTTTCTTT
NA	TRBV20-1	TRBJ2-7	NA	CSARGGRDYEQYF	TGCAGTGCTAGGGGCGGACGAGACTACGAGCAGTACTTC
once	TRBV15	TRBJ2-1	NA	CATSRAGTTYNEQFF	TGTGCCACCAGCAGAGCGGGAACGACCTACAATGAGCAGTTCTTC
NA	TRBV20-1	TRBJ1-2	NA	CSARPGQNYGYTF	TGCAGTGCTAGACCCGGACAGAACTATGGCTACACCTTC
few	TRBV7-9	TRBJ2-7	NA	CASSSAPAEQYF	TGTGCCAGCAGCTCCGCCCCGGCTGAGCAGTACTTC
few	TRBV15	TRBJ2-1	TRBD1	CATSPGQGYNEQFF	TGTGCCACCAGCCCGGGACAGGGCTACAATGAGCAGTTCTTC
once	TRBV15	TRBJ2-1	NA	CATSDVSSSYNEQFF	TGTGCCACCAGCGACGTTTCGAGCTCCTACAATGAGCAGTTCTTC
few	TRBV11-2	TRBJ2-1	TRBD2	CASSLGRVAGVSNEQFF	TGTGCCAGCAGCTTAGGCCGGGTAGCGGGAGTCTCCAATGAGCAGTTCTTC
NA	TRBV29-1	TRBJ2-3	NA	CSGAGVDTQYF	TGCAGCGGTGCTGGGGTAGATACGCAGTATTTT
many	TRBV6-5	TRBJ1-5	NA	CASTWFGDSSNQPQHF	TGTGCCAGCACTTGGTTTGGAGACAGTAGCAATCAGCCCCAGCATTTT
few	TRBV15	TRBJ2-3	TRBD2	CATSSSSGVPTDTQYF	TGTGCCACCAGCAGTTCTAGCGGAGTCCCCACAGATACGCAGTATTTT
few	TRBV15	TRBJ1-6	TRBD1	CATSRDPSTGGSPLHF	TGTGCCACCAGCAGAGATCCCAGTACAGGGGGGTCACCCCTCCACTTT
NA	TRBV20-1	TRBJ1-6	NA	CSASLGVALLGSPLHF	TGCAGTGCTAGTCTCGGGGTTGCCTTGCTCGGATCACCCCTCCACTTT
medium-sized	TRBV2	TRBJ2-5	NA	CASSDMRGTQYF	TGTGCCAGCAGTGATATGAGGGGGACCCAGTACTTC
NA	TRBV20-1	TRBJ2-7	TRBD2	CSAIGLAGGGEQYF	TGCAGTGCTATCGGTCTAGCGGGAGGTGGCGAGCAGTACTTC
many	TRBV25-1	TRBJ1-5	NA	CASSAGDQPQHF	TGTGCCAGCAGTGCAGGGGATCAGCCCCAGCATTTT
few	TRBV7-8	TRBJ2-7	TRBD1	CASSLRQGYEQYF	TGTGCCAGCAGCCTTAGACAGGGCTACGAGCAGTACTTC